This TCR beta chain was captured by sequencing in a study of control samples from healthy donors and cancer patients. Generated by immunoSEQ multiplex PCR, the TCRdb table keeps only in-frame clones and is missing some. The table records tens of thousands of clones, less than 90% of them present only once. Germline loops: CDR1 SGHDT, CDR2 YYEEEE. The CDR3 loop spans 13 amino acids. Trimming took 1 base from V and 7 from J, leaving 11 bases between them. The source material was blood. This rearrangement joins TRBV5-6 to TRBJ1-2, with D hard to call. The clonotype comes from a woman in her 70s in good health. This chain's CDR3 is CASSLTAVAGYTF. The CDR3 coding sequence is TGTGCCAGCAGCTTGACAGCGGTGGCTGGCTACACCTTC. Full variable domain (missing parts from reference TRBV5-6 and TRBJ1-2): DAGVTQSPTHLIKTRGQQVTLRCSPKSGHDTVSWYQQALGQGPQFIFQYYEEEERQRGNFPDRFSGHQFPNYSSELNVNALLLGDSALYLCASSLTAVAGYTFGSGTRLTVV.